This T cell receptor beta chain was sequenced in a study of T cells after yellow fever vaccination. Study results and limitations: CD4 and CD8 compartments shared a small share of clonotypes, likely from convergent recombination.

The germline gives CDR1 ENHRY, CDR2 SYGVKD. The CDR3 is made up of 16 amino acids. V dropped 4 bases and J dropped 3; count of bases not matched to a gene: 5. This clonotype has more than one count but fewer than ten. Its target is not known. TCRdb recomputed calls from the 5' RACE reads with MiXCR, one row per CDR3 protein. The repertoire holds roughly 350,000 distinct CDR3 sequences, roughly 4.3% seen once, with about 26% in the top ten. This chain joins TRBV10-3 and TRBJ2-2; 10 positions match TRBD1. The origin of this receptor is a man aged 18 to 29 who received the YFV17D yellow fever vaccine. The specimen comprised PBMCs, sampled 5 days after the yellow fever booster vaccination. Here the CDR3 reads CAISGQGAQDTGELFF. The CDR3 nucleotides are TGTGCCATCAGTGGACAGGGGGCGCAGGACACCGGGGAGCTGTTTTTT.